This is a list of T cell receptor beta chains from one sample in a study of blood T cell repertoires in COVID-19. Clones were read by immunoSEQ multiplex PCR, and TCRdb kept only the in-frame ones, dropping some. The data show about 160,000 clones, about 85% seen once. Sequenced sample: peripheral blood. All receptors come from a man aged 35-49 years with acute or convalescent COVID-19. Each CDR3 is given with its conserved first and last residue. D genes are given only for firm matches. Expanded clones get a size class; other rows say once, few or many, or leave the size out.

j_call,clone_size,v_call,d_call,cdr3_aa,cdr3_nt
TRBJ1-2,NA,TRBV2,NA,CASRTPGFPNYGYTF,TGTGCCAGCCGGACACCAGGTTTCCCTAACTATGGCTACACCTTC
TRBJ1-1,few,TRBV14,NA,CASSQDSQTDTEAFF,TGTGCCAGCAGCCAAGATTCACAGACCGACACTGAAGCTTTCTTT
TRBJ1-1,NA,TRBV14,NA,CASSQTGGTEAFF,TGTGCCAGCAGCCAGACAGGAGGCACTGAAGCTTTCTTT
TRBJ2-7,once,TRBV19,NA,CASSIGGLQSGYEQYF,TGTGCCAGTAGTATAGGTGGCCTACAATCGGGCTACGAGCAGTACTTC
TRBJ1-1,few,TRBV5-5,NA,CASSLDRVTEAFF,TGTGCCAGCAGCTTGGATCGGGTCACTGAAGCTTTCTTT
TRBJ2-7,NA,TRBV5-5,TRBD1,CASSETGVGYEQYF,TGTGCCAGCAGCGAGACAGGGGTTGGATACGAGCAGTACTTC
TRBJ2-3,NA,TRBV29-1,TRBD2,CSATSGAPDTQYF,TGCAGCGCCACTAGCGGGGCTCCAGATACGCAGTATTTT
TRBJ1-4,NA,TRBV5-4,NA,CASSLPGHNEKLFF,TGTGCCAGCAGCTTGCCGGGACATAATGAAAAACTGTTTTTT
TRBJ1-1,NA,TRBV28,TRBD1,CASSLQGGNTEAFF,TGTGCCAGCAGTCTTCAGGGGGGGAACACTGAAGCTTTCTTT
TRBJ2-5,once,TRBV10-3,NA,CAISERVETQYF,TGTGCCATCAGTGAACGGGTAGAGACCCAGTACTTC
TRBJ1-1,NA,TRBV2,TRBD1,CASVDYRRTGMNTEAFF,TGTGCCAGCGTAGATTACCGGAGGACAGGGATGAACACTGAAGCTTTCTTT
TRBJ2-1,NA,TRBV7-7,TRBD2,CASSLYSGGPSYNEQFF,TGTGCCAGCAGCTTATATAGCGGGGGACCTTCCTACAATGAGCAGTTCTTC
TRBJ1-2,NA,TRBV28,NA,CASSLPLLRGTGQNYGYTF,TGTGCCAGCAGTTTACCTCTATTAAGGGGAACAGGGCAGAACTATGGCTACACCTTC
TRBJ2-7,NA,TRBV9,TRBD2,CASSVEGGGPYEQYF,TGTGCCAGCAGCGTAGAAGGCGGGGGACCCTACGAGCAGTACTTC
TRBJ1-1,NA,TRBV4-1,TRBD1,CASSRTGTEAFF,TGCGCCAGCAGCCGGACAGGGACTGAAGCTTTCTTT
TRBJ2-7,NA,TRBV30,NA,CAWSVNWHSYEQYF,TGTGCCTGGAGTGTGAATTGGCACTCCTACGAGCAGTACTTC
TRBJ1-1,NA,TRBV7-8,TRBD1,CASSDRGVNTEAFF,TGTGCCAGCAGCGACAGGGGGGTGAACACTGAAGCTTTCTTT
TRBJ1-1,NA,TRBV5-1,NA,CASSLVQRNTEAFF,TGCGCCAGCAGCTTGGTACAAAGGAACACTGAAGCTTTCTTT